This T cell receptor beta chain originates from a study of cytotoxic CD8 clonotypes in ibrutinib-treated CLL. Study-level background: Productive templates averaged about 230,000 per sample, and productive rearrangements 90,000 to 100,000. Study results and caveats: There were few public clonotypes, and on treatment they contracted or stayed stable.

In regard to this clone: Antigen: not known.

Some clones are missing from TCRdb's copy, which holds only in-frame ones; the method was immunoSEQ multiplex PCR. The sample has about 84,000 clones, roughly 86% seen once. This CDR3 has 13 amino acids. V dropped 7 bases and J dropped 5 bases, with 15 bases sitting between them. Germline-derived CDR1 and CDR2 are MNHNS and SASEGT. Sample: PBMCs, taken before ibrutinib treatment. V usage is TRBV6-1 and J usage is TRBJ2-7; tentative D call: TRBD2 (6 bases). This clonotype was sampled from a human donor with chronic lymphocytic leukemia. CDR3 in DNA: TGTGCCAGCAATAGACTAGGTGCGGACGAGCAGTACTTC. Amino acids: CASNRLGADEQYF.